This TCR beta chain was sequenced in a study of post-analysis software for immune sequencing data. Broader study findings: Among five TRBV segments more frequent in patients than controls were TRBV5-6, TRBV5-1 and TRBV20-1.

This clonotype was recorded only once. Its antigen is as yet unknown. One end of the junction does not line up with germline, which may come from a read error. Looked up from germline, CDR1 is SGHTA and CDR2 is FQGTGA. CDR3 length: 21 amino acids. Unique molecular identifiers featured in each of the TCR beta cDNA libraries. TCRdb re-called the PCR reads through MiXCR, storing one row per CDR3 protein. Of a few hundred thousand distinct CDR3 sequences in the sample, around 40% are singletons; the top ten hold about 12%. The source is a girl between 5 and 17 years old with multiple sclerosis. The chain recombines TRBV7-3 with TRBJ2-1; D could derive from TRBD1 or TRBD2 (8 bases each). Source material: blood. The CDR3 nucleotides are TGTGCCAGCAGCTCCCCGCGCCAAGGACAGGGTCCCGGGGGGGAATACAATAAGCAGTTCTTC. This gives the protein CASSSPRQGQGPGGEYNKQFF.